The 26 T cell receptor beta chains below come from one sample, sequenced in a study of PD-L1 blockade in urothelial cancer. Sequencing was performed with immunoSEQ multiplex PCR; in TCRdb, only in-frame clones are kept and a portion is missing. The sample carries approximately 65,000 clones, 85% to 90% recorded once. This material consisted of PBMCs, taken around atezolizumab (anti-PD-L1) treatment. These TCRs come from a man aged 60-69 years with urothelial cancer.

A note on this clone: A read error may account for a junction end that differs from germline. The chain employs TRBV6-1 and TRBJ1-4; 9 bases line up with TRBD1. The CDR3 covers 15 residues. CDR1 is MNHNS and CDR2 is SASEGT in the germline V gene. The CDR3 DNA follows: TGTGCCAGCAGAGAAGACAGGGGGAGAAAAGAAAAACTGTTTTTT. Amino acid sequence: CASREDRGRKEKLFF.

The chain has TRBV6-6 and TRBJ1-2; 7 nucleotides agree with TRBD1. Germline V gives CDR1 MNHNY, CDR2 SVGAGI (reference sequence). V shed 6 bases and J 6 bases; nucleotides not matched to a gene: 4. The CDR3 runs to 12 residues. The CDR3 is CASRPGTDGYTF. The CDR3 DNA is TGTGCCAGCAGACCCGGGACAGATGGCTACACCTTC.

The chain is built from TRBV30 and TRBJ2-3; maybe TRBD1 (6 bases). Germline V gene data show CDR1 as GTSNPN and CDR2 as SVGIG (reference sequence). Trimming removed 0 bases at V and 5 bases at J, with 9 bases between. This CDR3 contains 13 residues. The CDR3, as DNA: TGTGCCTGGAGTGTAAACAGGGAAGATACGCAGTATTTT. Its protein product is CAWSVNREDTQYF.

CDR3 DNA: TGTGCCAGCAGTCGAATAGCGGGGACGTACACCACGAATGAGCAGTTCTTC. Translation: CASSRIAGTYTTNEQFF. J is TRBJ2-1 and V is TRBV27; 8 bases fit TRBD2. From germline, CDR1 is MNHEY and CDR2 SMNVEV (reference sequence). The CDR3 runs 17 residues. Losses at the gene ends were 5 bases for V and 7 bases for J; bases not matched to a gene: 16.

This clone is a singleton in its sample. V gene TRBV5-1 combines with J gene TRBJ2-2; a weak D match, TRBD1 (5 bases). Trimming took off 6 bases at V and 6 bases at J, with 24 bases between the two ends. Germline V gene data show CDR1 as SGHRS and CDR2 as YFSETQ. CDR3 length equals 17 residues. The CDR3 loop is CASTITRGPNYPGELFF. CDR3 DNA sequence: TGCGCCAGCACCATAACAAGGGGCCCTAATTACCCCGGGGAGCTGTTTTTT.

The V gene is TRBV4-1, the J gene TRBJ1-1; tentative D call: TRBD1 (5 bases). CDR1 is MGHRA and CDR2 is YSYEKL in the germline V gene. This CDR3 is built from 15 residues. V was pared by 6 bases and J by 1 base, with 15 bases between. CDR3 in amino acids: CASREGRGANTEAFF. DNA of the CDR3: TGCGCCAGCAGGGAGGGGAGGGGTGCGAACACTGAAGCTTTCTTT.

The chain recombines TRBV6-5 with TRBJ2-7, with D possibly TRBD2 on 7 matching bases. The ends were cut back, 8 bases at V and 2 bases at J, with 13 bases in the middle. CDR1 MNHEY and CDR2 SVGAGI come from the germline V gene. The CDR3 totals 13 residues. The CDR3 loop reads CASGTGRAYEQYF. CDR3 nucleotides: TGTGCCAGCGGAACAGGGAGGGCCTACGAGCAGTACTTC.

The chain has TRBV5-4 and TRBJ2-7; a possible D gene is TRBD2 (5 bases). Germline V gene data show CDR1 as SGHNT and CDR2 as YYREEE (reference sequence). Trimming took 0 bases from V and 6 from J, leaving 19 bases between them. CDR3 length equals 16 residues. CDR3 sequence (DNA): TGTGCCAGCAGCTTGGCCTCGGGAACCTTACGATTCGAGCAGTACTTC. Its protein is CASSLASGTLRFEQYF.

V is TRBV6-5 and J is TRBJ2-6; maybe TRBD2 (6 bases). CDR1 is MNHEY, CDR2 SVGAGI, per germline. Trimming pared 6 bases from V and 11 bases from J, leaving 14 bases between. There are 13 residues in the CDR3. The CDR3 loop reads CASSPGGADVLTF. In nucleotides, the CDR3 is TGTGCCAGCAGCCCCGGGGGAGCCGACGTCCTGACTTTC.

This sequence joins TRBV19 and TRBJ2-5; 11 bases are shared with TRBD2. Trimming took 9 bases from V and 5 from J; bases not matched to a gene: 8. Germline CDR1 reads LNHDA; CDR2 reads SQIVND (reference sequence). This CDR3 comprises 14 residues. As DNA, the CDR3 is TGTGCCAGCCGGACTAGCGGGTTTGGGGAGACCCAGTACTTC. Its protein is CASRTSGFGETQYF.

The rearrangement links TRBV4-1 to TRBJ2-3; 12 bases agree with TRBD1. Trimming took 0 bases from V and 4 from J; bases not matched to a gene: 8. CDR3 size: 18 residues. CDR1 and CDR2 from the germline V gene are MGHRA and YSYEKL. CDR3 in amino acids: CASSQEPPGQGASDTQYF. For the CDR3, the DNA is TGCGCCAGCAGCCAAGAACCACCGGGACAGGGGGCGTCAGATACGCAGTATTTT.

The chain uses TRBV29-1 and TRBJ2-1; possibly TRBD2 for D (6 bases). Germline loops: CDR1 SQVTM, CDR2 ANQGSEA. The CDR3 extends over 15 amino acids. V was pared by 4 bases and J by 7 bases, with 20 bases between. The CDR3 loop reads CSVGGDGGLRNEQFF. The CDR3 region has the DNA TGCAGCGTTGGGGGTGACGGGGGACTCCGAAATGAGCAGTTCTTC.

The chain carries TRBV5-1 and TRBJ1-4; 8 bases line up with TRBD1. Germline CDR1 reads SGHRS; CDR2 reads YFSETQ. The CDR3 runs to 14 residues. V shed 4 bases and J 2 bases; nucleotides not matched to a gene: 1. CDR3 bases: TGCGCCAGCAGCCGACAGGGGACTAATGAAAAACTGTTTTTT. This encodes CASSRQGTNEKLFF.

This clone was detected only once. This chain uses TRBV4-1 with TRBJ2-3; 9 bases are a match to TRBD2. In germline, CDR1 is MGHRA, CDR2 YSYEKL. This CDR3 is built from 16 residues. Trimming removed 8 bases from V and 4 bases from J; junction bases left unmatched: 13. As DNA, the CDR3 is TGCGCCAGCGGTAATTTCGCGGGGGGGCTTGCAGATACGCAGTATTTT. This encodes CASGNFAGGLADTQYF.

The chain combines TRBV7-9 with TRBJ1-1, with TRBD1 identical over 7 bases. With 5 bases clipped from V and 1 base from J, the junction kept 7 bases outside the gene matches. Germline CDR1 is SEHNR and CDR2 is FQNEAQ (reference sequence). The CDR3 is 15 residues long. The chain's CDR3 is CASSPNRGRNTEAFF. The DNA for the CDR3 is TGTGCCAGCAGCCCAAACAGGGGTAGGAACACTGAAGCTTTCTTT.

Here the CDR3 reads CASSQSQRGSYEQYF. The DNA of the CDR3 is TGTGCCAGCAGTCAGTCCCAGCGGGGCTCCTACGAGCAGTACTTC. The chain carries TRBV6-5 and TRBJ2-7; 7 bases align to TRBD2. CDR1 is MNHEY and CDR2 is SVGAGI in the germline V gene. V gave up 5 bases and J gave up 0 bases; unmatched junction bases: 7. There are 15 residues in the CDR3.

This clone was found a few times. This sequence joins TRBV2 and TRBJ1-5; TRBD1 is a possible D gene (5 bases). The CDR3 runs to 13 residues. V dropped 4 bases and J dropped 5 bases, with 9 bases sitting between them. In germline, CDR1 is SNHLY, CDR2 FYNNEI. CDR3: CASSAGIDQPQHF. CDR3 DNA: TGTGCCAGCAGTGCAGGGATCGATCAGCCCCAGCATTTT. Supplemented by reference TRBV2 and TRBJ1-5, the full variable domain reads EPEVTQTPSHQVTQMGQEVILRCVPISNHLYFYWYRQILGQKVEFLVSFYNNEISEKSEIFDDQFSVERPDGSNFTLKIRSTKLEDSAMYFCASSAGIDQPQHFGDGTRLSIL.

This sequence joins TRBV7-8 and TRBJ2-1; 8 bases fit TRBD2. The germline gives CDR1 SGHVS, CDR2 FQNEAQ. Trimming took 5 bases from V and 2 from J; bases not matched to a gene: 8. CDR3 length: 16 amino acids. DNA of the CDR3: TGTGCCAGCAGCCCGACTCGGGGGGGGCCCTACAATGAGCAGTTCTTC. It yields the protein CASSPTRGGPYNEQFF.

The chain uses TRBV21-1 and TRBJ1-6; TRBD1, the table's D call, was not compared with the DNA. TRBV21-1 corresponds to a pseudogene. The CDR3 is 16 amino acids. The CDR3 is CASSRGVTGGGSPLHF. CDR3 coding DNA: TGTGCCAGCAGCAGGGGGGTGACAGGGGGCGGTTCACCCCTCCACTTT.

CDR3 sequence reads: CASSTYRGGLQPQHF. CDR3 DNA: TGTGCCAGCAGCACTTACAGGGGAGGTCTTCAGCCCCAGCATTTT. The gene calls are TRBV7-2 and TRBJ1-5; 7 nucleotides align to TRBD1. J gave up 6 bases and V 5 bases, and 10 bases lay outside the gene matches. CDR3 length equals 15 residues. The germline V gene has CDR1 SGHTA and CDR2 FQGNSA.

The chain recombines TRBV6-5 with TRBJ1-5; the match to TRBD1 covers 9 bases. CDR1 is MNHEY and CDR2 is SVGAGI in the germline V gene. This CDR3 has 14 residues. The J segment lost 4 bases and the V segment lost 7 bases, leaving 5 bases of the junction unmatched. The CDR3 region is CASTAGTGNQPQHF. CDR3 bases: TGTGCCAGCACCGCCGGGACAGGGAATCAGCCCCAGCATTTT.

The rearrangement joins TRBV6-1 to TRBJ1-6, with a possible D match to TRBD1 (6 bases). Germline V gene lookup returns CDR1 MNHNS and CDR2 SASEGT. The CDR3 runs to 15 residues. V lost 0 bases and J lost 9, with 12 bases in between. CDR3 in amino acids: CASSEAGGGISPLHF. CDR3 sequence (DNA): TGTGCCAGCAGTGAAGCGGGAGGGGGTATTTCACCCCTCCACTTT.

In DNA form, the CDR3 reads TGTGCCAGCAGCCCCGGGACTAGGCCATGGGATGAGCAGTTCTTC. Its translation: CASSPGTRPWDEQFF. The rearrangement links TRBV7-9 to TRBJ2-1, with 8 positions matching TRBD2. Germline lookup yields CDR1 SEHNR and CDR2 FQNEAQ (reference sequence). The CDR3 is 15 amino acids. With 5 bases clipped from V and 8 bases from J, the junction kept 11 bases outside the gene matches.

V and J are TRBV6-5 and TRBJ1-2; 12 bases map to TRBD1. CDR1 MNHEY and CDR2 SVGAGI come from the germline V gene. CDR3 length: 15 amino acids. The junction had 4 bases not matched to a gene; V was cut back by 4 bases and J by 4 bases. The CDR3 coding sequence is TGTGCCAGCAGTTGGGACAGGGGGCTTGGCTATGGCTACACCTTC. Amino acids: CASSWDRGLGYGYTF.

The chain employs TRBV7-9 and TRBJ2-7; 8 nucleotides align to TRBD1. This CDR3 is built from 15 residues. Germline V CDR1 and CDR2: SEHNR, FQNEAQ (reference sequence). Trimming cost V 5 bases and J 3 bases; bases outside gene matches: 9. CDR3 sequence: CASSELQGGVYEQYF. CDR3 bases: TGTGCCAGCAGCGAGCTACAGGGGGGAGTCTACGAGCAGTACTTC.

The chain joins TRBV11-3 to TRBJ2-7; tentative D call: TRBD1 (7 bases). Germline CDR1 SGHNT, CDR2 YENEEA. The CDR3 length is 13 residues. V lost 4 bases and J lost 6, with 13 bases in between. In nucleotides, the CDR3 is TGTGCCAGCAGCTCGAACAGGGGAGGCGAGCAGTACTTC. It encodes CASSSNRGGEQYF.